What follows describes a single T cell receptor beta chain. These data come from a study of shared clonotypes between healthy human individuals. In germline, CDR1 is MNHEY, CDR2 SVGAGI. The junction had 7 bases not matched to a gene; V was cut back by 2 bases and J by 2 bases. The CDR3 covers 16 residues. Execution of the assay was at deep level. Several immunoSEQ 96-well plates shared each subset's DNA, each plate a replicate. Assay used: immunoSEQ multiplex PCR; TCRdb lists only in-frame clones, some missing. The sample contains under 2,500,000 clones, almost 96% of which appear only once. The sequencing input was naive CD4+ T cells sorted from blood. Documented subset: CD45RA+ positively selected. The chain joins TRBV6-5 to TRBJ2-7; TRBD1 agrees at 9 bases. The clonotype comes from a man younger than 30 in good health. CDR3 in DNA: TGTGCCAGCAGTTACGTGTCGGGACAGGGAGCCTACGAGCAGTACTTC. Translation gives CASSYVSGQGAYEQYF.